The clone carrying this T cell receptor beta chain was found many times. Antigen specificity is unknown. With 2 bases removed from V and 8 bases from J, the gap between germline ends came to 9 bases. This CDR3 contains 12 residues. Germline loops: CDR1 MDHEN, CDR2 SYDVKM. The sample comes from a study of regulatory T cells in long-lasting Graves disease. Findings and limits, study-wide: Exclusively peripheral blood, rather than thyroid tissue, was studied.

Regarding time point: newly diagnosed GD, antithyroid drugs for less than 3 months. RNA extracted from PBMCs served as the sequencing template. Arm-PCR of CDR3 regions and iRepertoire HTBI primers were the basis on which TCR beta libraries were built. The authors' processing: Taken together, the samples had 55 to 70 TRBV and more than 12 TRBJ segments identified. TCRdb re-called the multiplex PCR reads with MiXCR, one entry per CDR3 protein. TCRdb's processing, not the authors', yielded these V and J calls. The repertoire holds around 480,000 distinct CDR3 sequences, with around 15% as singletons. These same records also appear under a second study, on T cells in Graves' hyperthyroidism and ophthalmopathy. That work adds: Clinicians diagnosed patients from clinical symptoms, serum thyroxine and TRAb, thyroid ultrasound and orbital computed tomography. When the TCR CDR3 underwent first-round RT-PCR, the HTBI primer set was used.

This sample comprised peripheral blood mononuclear cells (PBMCs), obtained at new diagnosis, from a patient treated with antithyroid drugs. The chain has TRBV28 and TRBJ1-2, with D unclear. The receptor's source is a man aged 40-55 years with Graves disease. The CDR3: CASSLPPGGYTF. The DNA for the CDR3 is TGTGCCAGCAGTTTACCCCCGGGCGGCTACACCTTC.